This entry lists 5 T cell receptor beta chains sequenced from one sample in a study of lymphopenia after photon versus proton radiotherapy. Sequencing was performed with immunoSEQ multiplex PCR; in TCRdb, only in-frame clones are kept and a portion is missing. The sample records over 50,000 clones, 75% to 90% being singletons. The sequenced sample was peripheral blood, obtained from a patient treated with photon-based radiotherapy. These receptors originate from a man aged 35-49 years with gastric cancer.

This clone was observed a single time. The CDR3 DNA sequence: TGTGCCAGTAGCGATAAGCCCGGGACACCTAGAACCCAGTACTTC. Protein: CASSDKPGTPRTQYF. V is TRBV19 and J is TRBJ2-5, with D perhaps TRBD1 (6 bases). Germline CDR1 LNHDA, CDR2 SQIVND (reference sequence). This CDR3 comprises 15 residues. The V and J ends lost 6 bases and 8 bases respectively, with 22 bases between them.

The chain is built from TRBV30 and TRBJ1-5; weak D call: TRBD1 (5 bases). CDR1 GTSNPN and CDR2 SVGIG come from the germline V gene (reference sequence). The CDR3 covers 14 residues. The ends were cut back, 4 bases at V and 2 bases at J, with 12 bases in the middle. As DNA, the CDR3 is TGTGCCTGGACCGATGGGGGTGGCAATCAGCCCCAGCATTTT. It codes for CAWTDGGGNQPQHF.

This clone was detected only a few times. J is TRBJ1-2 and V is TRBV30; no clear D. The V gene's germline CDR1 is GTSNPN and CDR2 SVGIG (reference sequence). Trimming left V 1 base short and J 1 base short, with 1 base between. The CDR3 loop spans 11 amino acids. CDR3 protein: CAWSDNYGYTF. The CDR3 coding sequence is TGTGCCTGGAGTGATAACTATGGCTACACCTTC.

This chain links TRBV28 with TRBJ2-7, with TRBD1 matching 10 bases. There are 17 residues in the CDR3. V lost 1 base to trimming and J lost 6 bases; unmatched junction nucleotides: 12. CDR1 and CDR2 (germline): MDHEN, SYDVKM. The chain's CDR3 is CASSLSGLGTGVSEQYF. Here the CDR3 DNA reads TGTGCCAGCAGTTTATCCGGCCTCGGGACAGGGGTAAGCGAGCAGTACTTC.

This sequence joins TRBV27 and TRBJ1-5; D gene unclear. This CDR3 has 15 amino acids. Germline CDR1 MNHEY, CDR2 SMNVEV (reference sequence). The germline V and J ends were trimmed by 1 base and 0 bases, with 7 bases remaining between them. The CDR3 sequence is CASSLWGTSNQPQHF. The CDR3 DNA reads TGTGCCAGCAGTTTATGGGGAACTAGCAATCAGCCCCAGCATTTT.